This TCR beta chain was obtained from a study of a mutant IDH1 vaccine in newly diagnosed glioma (TCRdb year 2021). In terms of the full investigation: Across visits V03 through V10, patients got a total of eight vaccinations, given in weeks 1, 3, 5, 7, 11, 15, 19 and 23. In the chemotherapy-containing groups, vaccination started alongside temozolomide cycles, whereas in patients who had radiotherapy alone it started 4-6 weeks after radiotherapy. Longitudinal TCRB deep sequencing was done for 20 to 25 treated patients, wherever samples were available for exploratory analyses. Peripheral blood was collected at six visits: V03 (baseline), V05, V07, V10, V12 and V13. Of the approximately 34 treated patients, around 62% were male and roughly 38% were female, and a mean age of about 37 years was recorded. Prior to enrollment, patients had been given standard therapy consisting of radiotherapy alone, temozolomide alone, or radiochemotherapy with temozolomide, with the combination given to most patients. Summary of the overall study and its limitations: Immune responses induced by the vaccine were seen in around 93% of patients across multiple MHC alleles. The authors stated that sample limitations prevented analyses of patient blood samples from being reproduced. No apparent relationship was observed between pseudoprogression and alterations in the top peripheral T cell clonotypes detected by TCRB sequencing. Selection of PBMC samples for TCRB deep sequencing was based on availability.

In light of the paper, this sample's time point label describes: week 23, last vaccination. A 20-mer mutant IDH1 peptide at 300 micrograms in Montanide made up each vaccine dose, which was injected subcutaneously together with topical imiquimod. Newly diagnosed WHO grade 3 or 4 IDH1-mutant astrocytomas showing loss of nuclear ATRX were present in the donors. The samples were drawn from NOA16, a multicentre, single-arm, open-label phase I trial in Germany that tested a mutant IDH1 peptide vaccine in humans for the first time. The DNeasy Blood and Tissue Kit was used to extract genomic DNA from EDTA blood for TCRB sequencing. Library construction relied on the immunoSEQ multiplex PCR assay. Following the manufacturer's protocol, the hsTCRB Kit was used to amplify rearranged TCR beta chain sequences. Sequencing of TCRB libraries was carried out on an Illumina MiSeq. The published analysis was carried out like this. Demultiplexing, trimming and gene mapping were performed with the kit vendor's proprietary platform. This immuneACCESS table, as held by TCRdb, lists in-frame sequences with V and J called but not all clones. Of the missing ones, under half trace to an unresolved V gene in checked studies; the others have no known cause. The V and J calls and clone size were taken over from that table, and D and trimming were inferred from the DNA. The sample table records 50,000 to 70,000 clones; around 87% of these occur just once. The top ten constitute about 1.3% of the sample.

Concerning this clone itself: No antigen is known for it. No quality values exist for individual bases; no much larger clone is one base distant.

This receptor was identified in a middle-aged man with glioma. Sample: PBMCs, taken from a glioma patient whose treatment included an IDH1 peptide vaccine.

CDR3 loop: CASSLGLAGAREQYF. The bases read TGTGCCAGCAGTTTAGGGTTAGCGGGAGCCCGCGAGCAGTACTTC. This chain joins TRBV27 to TRBJ2-7, with 9 bases aligning to TRBD2. Including the terminal cysteine and phenylalanine, the CDR3 comprises 15 residues. Only the CDR3 DNA stays, 45 bases, in frame from base 1. As encoded in the germline V gene (reference sequence), CDR1 is MNHEY while CDR2 is SMNVEV. V is cut back by 2 bases and J by 6 bases, with 8 bases in the junction unmatched.